This T cell receptor beta chain originates from a study of graft-versus-host responses after intestinal transplantation. Study observations and caveats: An association linked early post-transplant HvG declines with peak circulating GvH clone levels.

This clone was observed a single time. Its antigen is currently unknown. Repertoires were generated with immunoSEQ multiplex PCR, while TCRdb's copy carries only in-frame clones and drops some. The top ten hold 0.1% of the sample, which has almost 85,000 clones, 91% seen once. V dropped 3 bases and J dropped 1 base, with 6 bases sitting between them. CDR3 length: 13 amino acids. CDR1 and CDR2 (germline): SGHAT, FQNNGV. The sequencing used unstimulated CD4+ T cells sorted from spleen or lymph node cells, collected before intestinal transplant. The genes are TRBV11-2 and TRBJ1-2; the D is unclear. The sequence derives from a human donor who received an intestinal transplant. CDR3 nucleotides: TGTGCCAGCAGCTTTCTAAATAACTATGGCTACACCTTC. Translating gives CASSFLNNYGYTF.